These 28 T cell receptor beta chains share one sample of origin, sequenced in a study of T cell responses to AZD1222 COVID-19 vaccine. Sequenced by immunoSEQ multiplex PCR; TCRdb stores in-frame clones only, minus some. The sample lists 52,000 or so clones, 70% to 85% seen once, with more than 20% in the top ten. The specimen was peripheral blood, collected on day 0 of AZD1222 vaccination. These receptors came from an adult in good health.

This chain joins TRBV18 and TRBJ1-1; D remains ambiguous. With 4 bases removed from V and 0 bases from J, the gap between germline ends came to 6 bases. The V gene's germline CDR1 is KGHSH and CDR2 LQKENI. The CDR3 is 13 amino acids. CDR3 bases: TGTGCCAGCTCACTGGAGCTGAACACTGAAGCTTTCTTT. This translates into CASSLELNTEAFF.

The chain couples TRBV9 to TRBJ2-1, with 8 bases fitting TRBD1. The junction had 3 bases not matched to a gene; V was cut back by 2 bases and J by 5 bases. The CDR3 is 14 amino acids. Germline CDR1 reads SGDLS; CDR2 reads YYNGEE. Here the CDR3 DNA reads TGTGCCAGCAGCGTGGGACAGGTCGACAATGAGCAGTTCTTC. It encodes CASSVGQVDNEQFF.

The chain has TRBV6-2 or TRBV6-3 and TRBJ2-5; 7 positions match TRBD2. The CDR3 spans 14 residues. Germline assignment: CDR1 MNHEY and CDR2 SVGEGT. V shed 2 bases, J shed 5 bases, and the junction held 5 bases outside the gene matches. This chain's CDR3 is CASSYGGSGETQYF. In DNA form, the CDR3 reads TGTGCCAGCAGTTACGGCGGGAGCGGTGAGACCCAGTACTTC.

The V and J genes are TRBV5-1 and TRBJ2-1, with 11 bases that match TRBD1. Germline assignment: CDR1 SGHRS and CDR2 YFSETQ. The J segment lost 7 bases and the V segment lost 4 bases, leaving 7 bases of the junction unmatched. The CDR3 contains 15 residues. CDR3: CASSPRDRGGNEQFF. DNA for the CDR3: TGCGCCAGCAGCCCCCGGGACAGGGGGGGGAATGAGCAGTTCTTC. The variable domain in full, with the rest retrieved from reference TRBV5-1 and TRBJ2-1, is KAGVTQTPRYLIKTRGQQVTLSCSPISGHRSVSWYQQTPGQGLQFLFEYFSETQRNKGNFPGRFSGRQFSNSRSEMNVSTLELGDSALYLCASSPRDRGGNEQFFGPGTRLTVL.

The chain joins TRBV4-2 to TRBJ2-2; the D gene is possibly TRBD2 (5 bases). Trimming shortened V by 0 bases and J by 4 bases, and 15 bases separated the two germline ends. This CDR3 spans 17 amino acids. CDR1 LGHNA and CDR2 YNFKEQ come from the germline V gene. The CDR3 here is CASSQDRSQEGTGELFF. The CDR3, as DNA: TGTGCCAGCAGCCAAGATCGTTCACAAGAGGGCACCGGGGAGCTGTTTTTT.

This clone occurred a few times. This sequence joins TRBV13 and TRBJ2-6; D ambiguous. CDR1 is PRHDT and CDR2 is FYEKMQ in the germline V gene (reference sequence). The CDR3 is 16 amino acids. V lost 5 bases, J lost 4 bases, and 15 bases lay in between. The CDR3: CASSPKLGSGANVLTF. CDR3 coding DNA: TGTGCCAGCAGCCCTAAGCTGGGGTCGGGGGCCAACGTCCTGACTTTC. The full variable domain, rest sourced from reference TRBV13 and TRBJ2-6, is AAGVIQSPRHLIKEKRETATLKCYPIPRHDTVYWYQQGPGQDPQFLISFYEKMQSDKGSIPDRFSAQQFSDYHSELNMSSLELGDSALYFCASSPKLGSGANVLTFGAGSRLTVL.

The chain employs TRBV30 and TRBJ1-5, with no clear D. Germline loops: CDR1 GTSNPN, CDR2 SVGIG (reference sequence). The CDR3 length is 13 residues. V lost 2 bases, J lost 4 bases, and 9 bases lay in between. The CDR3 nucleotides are TGTGCCTGGAGTAAAGGGTTGAATCAGCCCCAGCATTTT. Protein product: CAWSKGLNQPQHF.

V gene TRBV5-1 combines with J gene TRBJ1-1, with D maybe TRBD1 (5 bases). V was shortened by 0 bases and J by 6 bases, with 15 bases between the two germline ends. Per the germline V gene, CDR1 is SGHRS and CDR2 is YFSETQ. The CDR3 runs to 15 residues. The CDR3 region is CASSLAMGTYSEAFF. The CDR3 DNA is TGCGCCAGCAGCTTGGCGATGGGGACTTATTCTGAAGCTTTCTTT.

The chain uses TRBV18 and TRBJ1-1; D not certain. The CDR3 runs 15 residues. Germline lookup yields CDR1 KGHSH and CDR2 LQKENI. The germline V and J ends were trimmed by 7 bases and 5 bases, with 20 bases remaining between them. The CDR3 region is CASFLGLGGDTEAFF. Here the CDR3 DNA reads TGTGCCAGCTTCCTGGGCCTCGGCGGGGATACTGAAGCTTTCTTT.

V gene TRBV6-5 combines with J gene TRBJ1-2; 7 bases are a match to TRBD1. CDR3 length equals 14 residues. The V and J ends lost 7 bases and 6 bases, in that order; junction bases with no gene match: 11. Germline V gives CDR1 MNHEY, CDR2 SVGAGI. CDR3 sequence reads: CASKLQGGRNGYTF. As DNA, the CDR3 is TGTGCCAGCAAACTCCAGGGGGGAAGAAATGGCTACACCTTC.

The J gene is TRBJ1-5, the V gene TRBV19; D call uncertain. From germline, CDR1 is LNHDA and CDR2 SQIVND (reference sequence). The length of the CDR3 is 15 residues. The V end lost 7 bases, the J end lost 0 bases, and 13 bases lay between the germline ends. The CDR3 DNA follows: TGTGCCAGTATCGACGCTGCCTATAGCAATCAGCCCCAGCATTTT. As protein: CASIDAAYSNQPQHF.

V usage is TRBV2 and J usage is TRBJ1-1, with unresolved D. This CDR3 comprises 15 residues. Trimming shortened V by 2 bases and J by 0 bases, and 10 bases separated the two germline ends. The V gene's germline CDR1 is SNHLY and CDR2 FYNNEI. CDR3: CASSEQAVMNTEAFF. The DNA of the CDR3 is TGTGCCAGCAGTGAACAGGCAGTCATGAACACTGAAGCTTTCTTT.

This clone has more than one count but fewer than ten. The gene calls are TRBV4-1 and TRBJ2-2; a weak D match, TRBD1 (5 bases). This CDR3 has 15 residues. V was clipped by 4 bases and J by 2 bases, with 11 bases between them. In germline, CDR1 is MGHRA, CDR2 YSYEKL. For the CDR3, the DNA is TGCGCCAGCAGCCCCTTAGGGGTAAACACCGGGGAGCTGTTTTTT. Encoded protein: CASSPLGVNTGELFF.

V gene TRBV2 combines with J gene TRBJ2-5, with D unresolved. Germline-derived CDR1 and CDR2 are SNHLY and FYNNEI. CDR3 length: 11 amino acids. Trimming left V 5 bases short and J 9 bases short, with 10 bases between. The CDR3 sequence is CASSTRAPQYF. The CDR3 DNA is TGTGCCAGCAGTACCCGGGCTCCCCAGTACTTC. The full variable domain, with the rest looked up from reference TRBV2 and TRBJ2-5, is EPEVTQTPSHQVTQMGQEVILRCVPISNHLYFYWYRQILGQKVEFLVSFYNNEISEKSEIFDDQFSVERPDGSNFTLKIRSTKLEDSAMYFCASSTRAPQYFGPGTRLLVL.

The CDR3 loop is CSGKGVLGRGQGTEAFF. DNA of the CDR3: TGCAGCGGCAAGGGCGTTTTGGGGAGGGGGCAGGGCACTGAAGCTTTCTTT. The rearrangement uses TRBV29-1 and TRBJ1-1; 7 bases match TRBD1. The V segment lost 7 bases and the J segment 4 bases; nucleotides outside the gene matches: 21. This CDR3 comprises 17 residues. CDR1 is SQVTM, CDR2 ANQGSEA, per germline.

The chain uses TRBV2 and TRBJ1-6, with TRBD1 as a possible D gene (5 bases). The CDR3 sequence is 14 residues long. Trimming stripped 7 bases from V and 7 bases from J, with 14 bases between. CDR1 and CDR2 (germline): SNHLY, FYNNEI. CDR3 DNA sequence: TGTGCCAGCAATACCGGGACCGCGAATTCACCCCTCCACTTT. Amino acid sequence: CASNTGTANSPLHF.

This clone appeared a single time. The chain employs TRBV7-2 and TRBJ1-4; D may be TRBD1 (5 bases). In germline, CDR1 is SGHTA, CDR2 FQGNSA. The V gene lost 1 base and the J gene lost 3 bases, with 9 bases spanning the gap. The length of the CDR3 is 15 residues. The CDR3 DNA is TGTGCCAGCAGCTTAGGGGGGATACCTAATGAAAAACTGTTTTTT. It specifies CASSLGGIPNEKLFF.

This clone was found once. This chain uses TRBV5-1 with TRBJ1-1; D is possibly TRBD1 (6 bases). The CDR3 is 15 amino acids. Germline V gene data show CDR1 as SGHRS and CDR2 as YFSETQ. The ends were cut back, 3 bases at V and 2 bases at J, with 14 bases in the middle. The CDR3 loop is CASSWDTSGNTEAFF. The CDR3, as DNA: TGCGCCAGCAGCTGGGACACGTCTGGAAACACTGAAGCTTTCTTT.

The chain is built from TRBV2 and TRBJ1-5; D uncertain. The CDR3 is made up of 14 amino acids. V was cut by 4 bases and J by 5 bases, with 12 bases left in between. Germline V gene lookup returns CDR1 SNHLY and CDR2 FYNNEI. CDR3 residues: CASSVGSLYQPQHF. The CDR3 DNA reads TGTGCCAGCAGTGTTGGCAGCCTCTATCAGCCCCAGCATTTT.

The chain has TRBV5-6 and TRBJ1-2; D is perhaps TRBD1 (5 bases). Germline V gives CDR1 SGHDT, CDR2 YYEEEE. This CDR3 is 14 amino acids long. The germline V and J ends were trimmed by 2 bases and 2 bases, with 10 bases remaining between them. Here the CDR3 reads CASSLLDSNYGYTF. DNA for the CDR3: TGTGCCAGCAGCTTACTCGACAGCAACTATGGCTACACCTTC.

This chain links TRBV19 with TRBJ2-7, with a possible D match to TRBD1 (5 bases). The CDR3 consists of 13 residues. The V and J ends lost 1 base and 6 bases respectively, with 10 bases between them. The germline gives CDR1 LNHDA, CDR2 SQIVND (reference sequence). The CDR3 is CASSIANGAEQYF. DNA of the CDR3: TGTGCCAGTAGTATAGCTAATGGGGCCGAGCAGTACTTC.

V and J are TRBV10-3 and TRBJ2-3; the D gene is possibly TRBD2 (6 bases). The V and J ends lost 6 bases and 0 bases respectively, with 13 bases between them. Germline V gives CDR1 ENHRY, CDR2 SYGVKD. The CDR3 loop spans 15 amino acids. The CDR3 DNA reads TGTGCCATCAGCCCGAGCGGGCAAAGCACAGATACGCAGTATTTT. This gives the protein CAISPSGQSTDTQYF.

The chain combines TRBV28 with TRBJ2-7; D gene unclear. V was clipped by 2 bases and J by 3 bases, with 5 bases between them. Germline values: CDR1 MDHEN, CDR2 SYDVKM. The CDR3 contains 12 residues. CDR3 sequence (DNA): TGTGCCAGCAGTTTACCGGGCTACGAGCAGTACTTC. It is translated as CASSLPGYEQYF.

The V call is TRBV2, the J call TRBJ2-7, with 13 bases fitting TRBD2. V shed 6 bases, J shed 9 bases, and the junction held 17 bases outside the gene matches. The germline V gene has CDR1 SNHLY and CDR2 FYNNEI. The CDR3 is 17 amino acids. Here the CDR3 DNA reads TGTGCCAGCAGCAGACTAGCGGGAGGAGGGTCGACCACTGTGCAGTACTTC. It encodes CASSRLAGGGSTTVQYF.

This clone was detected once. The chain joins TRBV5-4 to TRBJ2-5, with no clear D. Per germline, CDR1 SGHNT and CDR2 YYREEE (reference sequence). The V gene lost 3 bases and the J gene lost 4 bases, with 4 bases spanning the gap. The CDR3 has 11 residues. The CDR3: CASSYGETQYF. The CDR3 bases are TGTGCCAGCAGCTATGGAGAGACCCAGTACTTC.

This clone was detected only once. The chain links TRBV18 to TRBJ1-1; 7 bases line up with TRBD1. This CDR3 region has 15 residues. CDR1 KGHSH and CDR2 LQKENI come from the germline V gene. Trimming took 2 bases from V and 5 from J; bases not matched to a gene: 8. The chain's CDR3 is CASSPGTDGVTEAFF. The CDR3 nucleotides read TGTGCCAGCTCACCAGGGACAGACGGTGTGACTGAAGCTTTCTTT.

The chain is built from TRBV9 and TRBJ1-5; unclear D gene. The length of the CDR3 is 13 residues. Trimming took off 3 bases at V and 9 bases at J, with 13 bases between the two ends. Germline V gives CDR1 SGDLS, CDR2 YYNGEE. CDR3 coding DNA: TGTGCCAGCAGCGGCCTTGGTAAGTCGCCCCAGCATTTT. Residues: CASSGLGKSPQHF.

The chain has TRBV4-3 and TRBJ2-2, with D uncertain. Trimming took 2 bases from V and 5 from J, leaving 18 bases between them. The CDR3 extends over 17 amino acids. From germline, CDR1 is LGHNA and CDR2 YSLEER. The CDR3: CASSQNLLGPSTGELFF. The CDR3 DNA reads TGCGCCAGCAGCCAAAACCTTCTGGGCCCGAGTACCGGGGAGCTGTTTTTT.